This T cell receptor (beta chain) comes out of a study of beta chain features in type 1 diabetes. Overall study results and limits: People with Type 1 diabetes carried modestly yet significantly shorter TCRB CDR3s in all four CD4+ subsets.

In this sample, this clone turned up a few times. Its antigen is not identified. The sequenced template was cDNA made from the entire isolated RNA. Libraries were prepared by immunoSEQ multiplex PCR; TCRdb keeps only in-frame clonotypes and omits some of them. The top ten clones hold more than 0.095% of a sample with around 710,000 clones, 12% of them seen once. The germline V gene has CDR1 SGDLS and CDR2 YYNGEE. Trimming removed 1 base from V and 0 bases from J; junction bases left unmatched: 10. The CDR3 runs to 19 residues. Sequencing input: naive CD4+ T cells from blood. The chain carries TRBV9 and TRBJ1-3; 10 bases are a match to TRBD1. The TCR comes from a man aged 30 to 39 with type 1 diabetes. The CDR3 DNA reads as TGTGCCAGCAGCGTACCCGCCCTGACAGGGGGCTCCTCTGGAAACACCATATATTTT. Translating it yields CASSVPALTGGSSGNTIYF.